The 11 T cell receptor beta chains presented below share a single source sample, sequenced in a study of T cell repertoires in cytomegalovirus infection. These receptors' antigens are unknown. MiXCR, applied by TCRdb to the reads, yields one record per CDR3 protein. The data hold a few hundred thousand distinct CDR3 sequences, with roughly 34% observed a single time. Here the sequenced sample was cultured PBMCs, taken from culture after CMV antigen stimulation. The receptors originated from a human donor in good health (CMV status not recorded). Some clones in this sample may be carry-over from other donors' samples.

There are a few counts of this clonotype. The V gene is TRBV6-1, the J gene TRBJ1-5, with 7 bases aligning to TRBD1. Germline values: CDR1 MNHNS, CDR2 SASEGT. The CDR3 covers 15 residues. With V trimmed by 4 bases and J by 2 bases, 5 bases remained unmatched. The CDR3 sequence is CASSVGQGGNQPQHF. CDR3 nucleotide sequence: TGTGCCAGCAGTGTGGGCCAGGGGGGCAATCAGCCCCAGCATTTT.

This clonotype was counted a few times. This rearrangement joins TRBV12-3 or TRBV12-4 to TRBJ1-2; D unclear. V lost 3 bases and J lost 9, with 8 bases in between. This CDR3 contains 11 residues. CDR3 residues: CASSFERSYTF. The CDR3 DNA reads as TGTGCCAGCAGTTTCGAGCGAAGCTACACCTTC.

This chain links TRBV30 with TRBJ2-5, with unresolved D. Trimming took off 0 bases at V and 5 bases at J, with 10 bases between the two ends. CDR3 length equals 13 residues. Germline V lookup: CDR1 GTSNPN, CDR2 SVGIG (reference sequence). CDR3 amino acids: CAWSVSSLETQYF. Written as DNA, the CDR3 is TGTGCCTGGAGTGTATCGAGTCTTGAGACCCAGTACTTC.

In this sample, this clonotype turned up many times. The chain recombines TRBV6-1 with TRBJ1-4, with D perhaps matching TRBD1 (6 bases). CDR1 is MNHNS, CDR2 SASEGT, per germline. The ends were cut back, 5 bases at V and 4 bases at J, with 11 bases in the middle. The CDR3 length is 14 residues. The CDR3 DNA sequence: TGTGCCAGCAGTTTTCAACAGGGTAATGAAAAACTGTTTTTT. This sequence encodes CASSFQQGNEKLFF.

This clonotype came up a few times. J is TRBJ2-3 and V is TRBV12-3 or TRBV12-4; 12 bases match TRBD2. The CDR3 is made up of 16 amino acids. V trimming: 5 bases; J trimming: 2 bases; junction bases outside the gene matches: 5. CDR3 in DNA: TGTGCCAGCAGTACATGGACTAGCGGGATCACAGATACGCAGTATTTT. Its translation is CASSTWTSGITDTQYF.

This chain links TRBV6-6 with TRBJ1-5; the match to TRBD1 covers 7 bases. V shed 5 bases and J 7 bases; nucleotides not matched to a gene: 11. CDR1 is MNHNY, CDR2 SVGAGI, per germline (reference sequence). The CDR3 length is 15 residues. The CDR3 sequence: CASSPQDRVGQPQHF. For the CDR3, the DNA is TGTGCCAGCAGTCCCCAAGACAGGGTGGGCCAGCCCCAGCATTTT.

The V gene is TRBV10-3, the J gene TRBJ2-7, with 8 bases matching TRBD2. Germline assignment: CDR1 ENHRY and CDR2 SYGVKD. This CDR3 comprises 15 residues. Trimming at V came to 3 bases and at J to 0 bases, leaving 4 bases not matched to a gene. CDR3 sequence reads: CAISESSGSSYEQYF. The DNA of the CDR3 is TGTGCCATCAGTGAATCCAGCGGGAGCTCCTACGAGCAGTACTTC.

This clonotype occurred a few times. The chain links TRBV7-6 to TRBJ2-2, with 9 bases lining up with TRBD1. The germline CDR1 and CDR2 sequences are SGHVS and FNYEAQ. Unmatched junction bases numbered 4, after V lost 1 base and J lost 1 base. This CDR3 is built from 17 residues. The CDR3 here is CASSLGTGGLNTGELFF. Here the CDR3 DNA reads TGTGCCAGCAGCTTAGGTACAGGGGGCCTGAACACCGGGGAGCTGTTTTTT.

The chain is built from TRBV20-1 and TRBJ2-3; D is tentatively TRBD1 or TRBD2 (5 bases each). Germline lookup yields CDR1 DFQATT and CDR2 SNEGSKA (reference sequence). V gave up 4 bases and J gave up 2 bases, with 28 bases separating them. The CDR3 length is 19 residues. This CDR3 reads CSAIQLPGPGRGITDTQYF. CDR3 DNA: TGCAGTGCTATACAATTACCGGGACCCGGTAGGGGAATCACAGATACGCAGTATTTT.

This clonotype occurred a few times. CDR3 in DNA: TGTGCCAGCAGTCCAGTCTGGGAAGAGACCCAGTACTTC. Translating gives CASSPVWEETQYF. V is TRBV27 and J is TRBJ2-5; the D is unclear. Germline V gene sequence: CDR1 MNHEY, CDR2 SMNVEV (reference sequence). V lost 5 bases to trimming and J lost 3 bases, with 10 bases between them. This CDR3 contains 13 residues.

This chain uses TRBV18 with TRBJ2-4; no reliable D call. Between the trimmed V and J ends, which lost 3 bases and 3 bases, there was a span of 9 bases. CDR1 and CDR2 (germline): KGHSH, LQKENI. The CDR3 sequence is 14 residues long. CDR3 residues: CASSPMDGKNIQYF. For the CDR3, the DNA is TGTGCCAGCTCACCCATGGACGGCAAAAACATTCAGTACTTC.